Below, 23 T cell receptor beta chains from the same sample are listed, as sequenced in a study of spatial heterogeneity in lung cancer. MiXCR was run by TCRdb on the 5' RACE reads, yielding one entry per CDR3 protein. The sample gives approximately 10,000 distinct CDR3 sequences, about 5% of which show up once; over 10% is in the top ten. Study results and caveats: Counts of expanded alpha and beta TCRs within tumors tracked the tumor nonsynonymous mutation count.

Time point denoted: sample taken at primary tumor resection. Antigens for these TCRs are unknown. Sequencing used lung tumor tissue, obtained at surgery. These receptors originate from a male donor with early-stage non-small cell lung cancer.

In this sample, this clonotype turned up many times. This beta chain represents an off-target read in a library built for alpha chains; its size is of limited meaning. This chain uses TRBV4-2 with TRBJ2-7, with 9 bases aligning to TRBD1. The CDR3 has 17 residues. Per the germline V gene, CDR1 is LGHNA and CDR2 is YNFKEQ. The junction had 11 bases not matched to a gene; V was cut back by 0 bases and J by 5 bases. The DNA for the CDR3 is TGTGCCAGCAGCCAAGAAGGGGGAGGACAGGGGTTCCACGAGCAGTACTTC. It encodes CASSQEGGGQGFHEQYF.

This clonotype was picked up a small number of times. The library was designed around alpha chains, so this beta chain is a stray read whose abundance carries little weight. The CDR3 DNA reads TGTGCCAGCAGCTTGATGGGACAGGAACTCTATGGCTACACCTTC. This encodes CASSLMGQELYGYTF. The J gene is TRBJ1-2, the V gene TRBV5-4, with TRBD1 identical over 8 bases. The CDR3 has 15 residues. Germline CDR1 and CDR2: SGHNT and YYREEE (reference sequence). Trimming at V came to 1 base and at J to 4 bases, leaving 6 bases not matched to a gene.

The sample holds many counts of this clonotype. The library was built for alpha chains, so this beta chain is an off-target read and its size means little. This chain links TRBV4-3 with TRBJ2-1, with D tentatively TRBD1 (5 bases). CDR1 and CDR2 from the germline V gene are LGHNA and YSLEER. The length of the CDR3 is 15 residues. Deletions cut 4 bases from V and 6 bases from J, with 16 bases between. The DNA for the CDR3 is TGCGCCAGCAGCCCCCAGGTAGCAGGGTTCAATGAGCAGTTCTTC. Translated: CASSPQVAGFNEQFF.

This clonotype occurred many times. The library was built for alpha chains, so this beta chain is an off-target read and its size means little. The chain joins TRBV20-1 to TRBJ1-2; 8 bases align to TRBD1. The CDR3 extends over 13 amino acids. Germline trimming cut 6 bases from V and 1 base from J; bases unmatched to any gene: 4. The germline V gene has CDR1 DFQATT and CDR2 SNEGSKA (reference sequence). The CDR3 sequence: CSAGTGINYGYTF. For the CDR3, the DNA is TGCAGTGCCGGGACAGGAATTAACTATGGCTACACCTTC.

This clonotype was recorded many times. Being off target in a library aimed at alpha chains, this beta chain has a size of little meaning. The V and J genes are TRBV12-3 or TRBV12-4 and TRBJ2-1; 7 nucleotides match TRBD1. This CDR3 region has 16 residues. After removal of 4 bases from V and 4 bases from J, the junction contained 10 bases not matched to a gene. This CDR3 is CASSSSSTGKYNEQFF. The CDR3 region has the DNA TGTGCCAGCAGTTCCTCGTCGACAGGGAAATACAATGAGCAGTTCTTC.

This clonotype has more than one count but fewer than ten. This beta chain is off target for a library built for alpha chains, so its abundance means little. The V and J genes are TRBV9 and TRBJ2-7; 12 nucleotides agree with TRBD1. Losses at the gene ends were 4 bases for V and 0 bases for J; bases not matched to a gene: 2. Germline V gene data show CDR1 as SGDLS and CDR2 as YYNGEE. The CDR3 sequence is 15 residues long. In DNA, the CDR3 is TGTGCCAGCAGCCGGGACAGGGGGCACTCCTACGAGCAGTACTTC. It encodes CASSRDRGHSYEQYF.

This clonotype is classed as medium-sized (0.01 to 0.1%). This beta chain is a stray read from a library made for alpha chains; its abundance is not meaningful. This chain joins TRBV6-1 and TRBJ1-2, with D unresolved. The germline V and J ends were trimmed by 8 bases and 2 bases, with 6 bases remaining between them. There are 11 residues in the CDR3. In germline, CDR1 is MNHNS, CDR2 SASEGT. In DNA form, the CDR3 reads TGTGCCAGCCGTATAAACTATGGCTACACCTTC. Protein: CASRINYGYTF.

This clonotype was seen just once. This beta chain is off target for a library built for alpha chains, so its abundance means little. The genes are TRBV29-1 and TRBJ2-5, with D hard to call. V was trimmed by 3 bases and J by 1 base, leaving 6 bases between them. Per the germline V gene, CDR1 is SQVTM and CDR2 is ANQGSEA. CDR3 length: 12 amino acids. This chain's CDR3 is CSVDTVQETQYF. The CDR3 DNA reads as TGCAGCGTTGACACTGTCCAAGAGACCCAGTACTTC. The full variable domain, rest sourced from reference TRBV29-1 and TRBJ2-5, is SAVISQKPSRDICQRGTSLTIQCQVDSQVTMMFWYRQQPGQSLTLIATANQGSEATYESGFVIDKFPISRPNLTFSTLTVSNMSPEDSSIYLCSVDTVQETQYFGPGTRLLVL.

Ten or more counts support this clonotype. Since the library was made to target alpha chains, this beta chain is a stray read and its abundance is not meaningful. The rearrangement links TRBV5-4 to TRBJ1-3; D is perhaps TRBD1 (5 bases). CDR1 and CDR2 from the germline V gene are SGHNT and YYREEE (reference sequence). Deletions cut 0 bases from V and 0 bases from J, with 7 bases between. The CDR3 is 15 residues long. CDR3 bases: TGTGCCAGCAGCTTGGGGGGCCACTCTGGAAACACCATATATTTT. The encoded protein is CASSLGGHSGNTIYF. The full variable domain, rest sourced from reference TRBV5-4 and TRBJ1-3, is ETGVTQSPTHLIKTRGQQVTLRCSSQSGHNTVSWYQQALGQGPQFIFQYYREEENGRGNFPPRFSGLQFPNYSSELNVNALELDDSALYLCASSLGGHSGNTIYFGEGSWLTVV.

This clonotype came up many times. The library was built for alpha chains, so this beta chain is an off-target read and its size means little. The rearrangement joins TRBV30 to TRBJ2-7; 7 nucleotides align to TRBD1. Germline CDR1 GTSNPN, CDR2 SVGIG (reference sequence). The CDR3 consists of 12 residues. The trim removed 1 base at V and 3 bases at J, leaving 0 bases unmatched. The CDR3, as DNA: TGTGCCTGGAGTGACAGGGGCTACGAGCAGTACTTC. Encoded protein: CAWSDRGYEQYF.

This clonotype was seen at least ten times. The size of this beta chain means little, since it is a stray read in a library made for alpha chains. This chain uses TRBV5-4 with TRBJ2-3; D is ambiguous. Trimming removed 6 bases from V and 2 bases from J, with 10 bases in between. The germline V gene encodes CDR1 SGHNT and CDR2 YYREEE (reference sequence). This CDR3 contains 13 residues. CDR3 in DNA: TGTGCCAGCACTGCACGGCCCACAGATACGCAGTATTTT. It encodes CASTARPTDTQYF.

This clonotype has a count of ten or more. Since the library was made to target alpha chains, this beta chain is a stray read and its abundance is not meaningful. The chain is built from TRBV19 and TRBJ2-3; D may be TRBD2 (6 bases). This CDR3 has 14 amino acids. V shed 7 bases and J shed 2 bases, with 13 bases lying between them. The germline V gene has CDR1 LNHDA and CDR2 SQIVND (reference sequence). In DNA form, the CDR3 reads TGTGCCAGTACCAGTGGAGGGGTCACAGATACGCAGTATTTT. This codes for CASTSGGVTDTQYF.

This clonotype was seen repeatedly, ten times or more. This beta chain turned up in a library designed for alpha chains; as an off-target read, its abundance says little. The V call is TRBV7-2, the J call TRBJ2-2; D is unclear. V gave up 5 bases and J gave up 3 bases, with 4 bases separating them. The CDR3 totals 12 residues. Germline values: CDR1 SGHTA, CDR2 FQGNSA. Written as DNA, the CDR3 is TGTGCCAGCAGCCCCTACACCGGGGAGCTGTTTTTT. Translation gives CASSPYTGELFF.

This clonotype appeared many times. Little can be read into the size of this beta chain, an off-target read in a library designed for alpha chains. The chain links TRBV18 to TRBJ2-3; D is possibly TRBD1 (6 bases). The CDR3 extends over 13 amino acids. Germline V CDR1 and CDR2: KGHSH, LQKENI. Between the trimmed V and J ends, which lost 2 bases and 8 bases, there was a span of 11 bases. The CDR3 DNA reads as TGTGCCAGCTCACCAGGGGGCGAGAGTACGCAGTATTTT. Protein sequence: CASSPGGESTQYF.

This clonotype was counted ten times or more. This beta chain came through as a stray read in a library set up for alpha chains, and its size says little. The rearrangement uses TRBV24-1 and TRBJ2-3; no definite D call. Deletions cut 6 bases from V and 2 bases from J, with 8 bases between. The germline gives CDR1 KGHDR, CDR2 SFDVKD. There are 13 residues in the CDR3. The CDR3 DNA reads TGTGCCACCAGTCACGTAAACACAGATACGCAGTATTTT. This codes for CATSHVNTDTQYF.

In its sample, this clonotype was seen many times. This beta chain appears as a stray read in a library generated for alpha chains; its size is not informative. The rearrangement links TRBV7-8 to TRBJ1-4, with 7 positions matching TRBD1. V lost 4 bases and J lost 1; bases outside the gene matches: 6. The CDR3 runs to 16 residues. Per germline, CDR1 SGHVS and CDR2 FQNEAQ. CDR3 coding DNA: TGTGCCAGCAGCTCCCCACAGGGGTTAACTAATGAAAAACTGTTTTTT. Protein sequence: CASSSPQGLTNEKLFF. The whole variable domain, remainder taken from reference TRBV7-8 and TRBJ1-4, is GAGVSQSPRYKVAKRGQDVALRCDPISGHVSLFWYQQALGQGPEFLTYFQNEAQLDKSGLPSDRFFAERPEGSVSTLKIQRTQQEDSAVYLCASSSPQGLTNEKLFFGSGTQLSVL.

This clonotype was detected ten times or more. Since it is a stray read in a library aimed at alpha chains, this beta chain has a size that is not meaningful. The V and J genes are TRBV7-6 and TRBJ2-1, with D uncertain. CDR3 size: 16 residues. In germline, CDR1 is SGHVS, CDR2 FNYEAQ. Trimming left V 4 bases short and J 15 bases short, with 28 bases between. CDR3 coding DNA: TGTGCCAGCAGCTCTTATAGGGCACAAGATGACACTTACAGGTTCTTC. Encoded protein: CASSSYRAQDDTYRFF.

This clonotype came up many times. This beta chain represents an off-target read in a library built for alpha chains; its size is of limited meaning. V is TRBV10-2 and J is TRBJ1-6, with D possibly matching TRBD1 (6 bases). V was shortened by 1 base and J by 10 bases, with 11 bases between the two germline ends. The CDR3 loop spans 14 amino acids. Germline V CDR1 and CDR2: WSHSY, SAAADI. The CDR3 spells CASSELGARSPLHF. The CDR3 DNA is TGCGCCAGCAGTGAGTTGGGGGCGAGGTCACCCCTCCACTTT.

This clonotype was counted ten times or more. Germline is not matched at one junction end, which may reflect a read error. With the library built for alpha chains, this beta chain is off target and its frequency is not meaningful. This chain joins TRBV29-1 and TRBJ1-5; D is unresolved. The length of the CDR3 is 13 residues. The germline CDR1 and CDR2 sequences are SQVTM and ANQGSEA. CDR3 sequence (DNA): TGCAGCGTTGGAATCAGTAGCGATCAGCCCCAGCATTTT. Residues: CSVGISSDQPQHF.

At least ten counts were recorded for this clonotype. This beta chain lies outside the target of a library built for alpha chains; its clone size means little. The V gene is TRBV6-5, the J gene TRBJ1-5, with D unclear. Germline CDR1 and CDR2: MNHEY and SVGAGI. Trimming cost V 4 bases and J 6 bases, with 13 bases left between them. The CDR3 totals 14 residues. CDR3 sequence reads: CASSSLGVRQPQHF. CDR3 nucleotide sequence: TGTGCCAGCAGTTCGTTAGGAGTACGTCAGCCCCAGCATTTT.

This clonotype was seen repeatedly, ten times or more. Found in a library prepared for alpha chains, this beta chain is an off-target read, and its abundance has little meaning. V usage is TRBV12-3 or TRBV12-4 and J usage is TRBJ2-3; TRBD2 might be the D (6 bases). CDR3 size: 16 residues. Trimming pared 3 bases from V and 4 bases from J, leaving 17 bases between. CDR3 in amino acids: CASSFIVGGGADTQYF. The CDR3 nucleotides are TGTGCCAGCAGTTTTATAGTGGGGGGTGGCGCAGATACGCAGTATTTT.

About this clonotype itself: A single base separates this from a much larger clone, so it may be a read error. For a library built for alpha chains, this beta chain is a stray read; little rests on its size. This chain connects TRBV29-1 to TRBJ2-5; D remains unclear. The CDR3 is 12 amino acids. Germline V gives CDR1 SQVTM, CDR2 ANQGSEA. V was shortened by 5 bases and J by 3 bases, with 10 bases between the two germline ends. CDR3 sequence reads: CSVSHSEETQYF. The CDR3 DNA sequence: TGCAGCGTTAGTCACAGCGAAGAGACCCAGTACTTC.

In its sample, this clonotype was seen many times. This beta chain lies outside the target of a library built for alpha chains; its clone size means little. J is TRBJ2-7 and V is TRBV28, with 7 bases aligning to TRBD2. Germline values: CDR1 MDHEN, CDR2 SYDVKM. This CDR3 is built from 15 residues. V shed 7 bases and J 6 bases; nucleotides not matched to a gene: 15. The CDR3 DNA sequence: TGTGCCAGCACTTACTCCGGGACTATTGGTTTCGAGCAGTACTTC. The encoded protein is CASTYSGTIGFEQYF.